This T cell receptor beta chain was identified during a study of CD8 T cells in Susac syndrome. The RNA input was about 0.45 to 1 ug, and it was reverse transcribed with random hexamers. TCRdb analysed the immunoSEQ multiplex PCR reads with MiXCR anew, one entry per CDR3 protein. This sample has roughly 120,000 distinct CDR3 sequences, with 85% to 95% found just once. The CDR3 length is 12 residues. V was trimmed by 0 bases and J by 6 bases, leaving 3 bases between them. CDR1 and CDR2 from the germline V gene are WSHSY and SAAADI. TCR beta sequencing was performed on blood CD8+ and CD4+ T cells. This receptor was taken from a human donor with multiple sclerosis. The sequencing sample was made of CD8+ T cells from PBMCs. The gene calls are TRBV10-2 and TRBJ1-5; no reliable D call. CDR3 in amino acids: CASSESRQPQHF. The CDR3 DNA reads as TGCGCCAGCAGTGAGTCGCGTCAGCCCCAGCATTTT.